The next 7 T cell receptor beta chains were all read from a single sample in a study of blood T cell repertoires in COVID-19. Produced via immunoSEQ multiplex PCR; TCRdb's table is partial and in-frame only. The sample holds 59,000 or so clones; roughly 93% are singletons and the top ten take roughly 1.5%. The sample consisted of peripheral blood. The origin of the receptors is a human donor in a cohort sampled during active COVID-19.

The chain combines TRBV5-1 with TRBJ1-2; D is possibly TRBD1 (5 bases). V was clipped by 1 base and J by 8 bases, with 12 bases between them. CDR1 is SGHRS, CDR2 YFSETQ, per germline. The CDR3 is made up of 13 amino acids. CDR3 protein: CASSLTQGRGYTF. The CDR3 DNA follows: TGCGCCAGCAGCTTGACGCAGGGAAGGGGCTACACCTTC.

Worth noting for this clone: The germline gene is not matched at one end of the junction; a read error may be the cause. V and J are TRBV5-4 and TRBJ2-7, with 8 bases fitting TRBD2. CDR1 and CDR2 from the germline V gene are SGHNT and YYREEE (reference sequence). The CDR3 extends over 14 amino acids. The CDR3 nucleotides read TGTGCCAGCAGCTTGGATGTGACTAGCGTTGTGGGGAACTTC. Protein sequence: CASSLDVTSVVGNF.

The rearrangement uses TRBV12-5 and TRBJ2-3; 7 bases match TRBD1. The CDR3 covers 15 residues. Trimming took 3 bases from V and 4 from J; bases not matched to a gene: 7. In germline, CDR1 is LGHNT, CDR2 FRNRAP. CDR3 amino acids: CASGFGQAEADTQYF. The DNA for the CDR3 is TGTGCTAGTGGTTTCGGACAGGCGGAGGCAGATACGCAGTATTTT.

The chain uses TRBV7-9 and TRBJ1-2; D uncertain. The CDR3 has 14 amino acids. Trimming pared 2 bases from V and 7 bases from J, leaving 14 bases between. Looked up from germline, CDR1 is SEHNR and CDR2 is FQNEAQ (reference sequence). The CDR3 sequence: CASSLMPPIAGYTF. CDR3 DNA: TGTGCCAGCAGCTTAATGCCACCTATAGCTGGCTACACCTTC.

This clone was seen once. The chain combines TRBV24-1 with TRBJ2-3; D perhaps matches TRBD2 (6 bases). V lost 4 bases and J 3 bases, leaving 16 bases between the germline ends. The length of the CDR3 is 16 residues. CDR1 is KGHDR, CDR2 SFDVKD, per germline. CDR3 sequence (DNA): TGTGCCACCAGTGACCCCCGCACACTAGCTACAGATACGCAGTATTTT. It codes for CATSDPRTLATDTQYF.

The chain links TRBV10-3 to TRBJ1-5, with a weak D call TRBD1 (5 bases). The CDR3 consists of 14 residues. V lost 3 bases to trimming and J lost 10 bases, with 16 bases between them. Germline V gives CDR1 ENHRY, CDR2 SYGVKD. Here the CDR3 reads CAISDRAGLFPQHF. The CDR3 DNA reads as TGTGCCATCAGTGATAGGGCAGGGCTATTTCCCCAGCATTTT.

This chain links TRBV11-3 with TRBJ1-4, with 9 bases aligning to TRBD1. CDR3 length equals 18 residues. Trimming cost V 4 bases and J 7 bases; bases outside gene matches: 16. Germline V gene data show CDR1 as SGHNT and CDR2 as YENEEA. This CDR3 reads CASSSRGGTGGLIEKLFF. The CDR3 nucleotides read TGTGCCAGCAGCTCACGAGGGGGTACAGGGGGCTTGATTGAAAAACTGTTTTTT.